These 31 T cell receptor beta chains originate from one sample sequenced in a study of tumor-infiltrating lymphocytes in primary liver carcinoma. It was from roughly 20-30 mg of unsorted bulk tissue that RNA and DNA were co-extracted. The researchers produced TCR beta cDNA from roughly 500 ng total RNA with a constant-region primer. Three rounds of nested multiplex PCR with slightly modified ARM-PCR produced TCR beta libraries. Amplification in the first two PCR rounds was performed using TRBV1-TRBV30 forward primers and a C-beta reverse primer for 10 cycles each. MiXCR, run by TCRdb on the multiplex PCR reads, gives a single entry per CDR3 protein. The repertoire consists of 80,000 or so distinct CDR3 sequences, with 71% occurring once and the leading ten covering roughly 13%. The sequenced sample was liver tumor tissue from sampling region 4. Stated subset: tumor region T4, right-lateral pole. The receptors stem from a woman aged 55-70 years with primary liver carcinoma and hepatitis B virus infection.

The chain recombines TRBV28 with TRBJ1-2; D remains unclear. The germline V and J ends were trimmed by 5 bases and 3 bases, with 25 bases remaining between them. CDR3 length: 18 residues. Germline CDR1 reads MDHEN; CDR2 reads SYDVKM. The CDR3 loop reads CASSRLAARKTVYYGYTF. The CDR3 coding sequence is TGTGCCAGCAGTAGACTTGCGGCCCGGAAAACAGTCTACTATGGCTACACCTTC.

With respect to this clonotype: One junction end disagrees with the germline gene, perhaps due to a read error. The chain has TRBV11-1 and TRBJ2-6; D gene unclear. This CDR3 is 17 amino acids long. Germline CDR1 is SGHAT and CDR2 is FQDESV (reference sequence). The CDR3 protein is CTSSFKDGFSGANVLTF. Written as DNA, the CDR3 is TGTACCAGCAGCTTTAAGGACGGGTTCTCTGGGGCCAACGTCCTGACTTTC.

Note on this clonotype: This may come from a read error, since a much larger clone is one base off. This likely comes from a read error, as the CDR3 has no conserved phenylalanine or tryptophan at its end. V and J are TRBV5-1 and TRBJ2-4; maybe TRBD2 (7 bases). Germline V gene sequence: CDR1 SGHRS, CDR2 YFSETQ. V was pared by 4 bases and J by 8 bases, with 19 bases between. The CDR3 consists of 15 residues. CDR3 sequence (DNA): TGCGCCAGCAGCCCCGGAGGGGGGGCGGGGGACATTCAGTACCTC. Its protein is CASSPGGGAGDIQYL.

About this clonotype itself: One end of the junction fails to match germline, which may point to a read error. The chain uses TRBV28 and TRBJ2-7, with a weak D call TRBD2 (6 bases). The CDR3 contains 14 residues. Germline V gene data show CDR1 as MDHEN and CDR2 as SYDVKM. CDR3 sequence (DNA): TGTGCCAGCAGGACAAGCAGGAGGGCCTACGAGCGGTACTTC. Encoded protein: CASRTSRRAYERYF.

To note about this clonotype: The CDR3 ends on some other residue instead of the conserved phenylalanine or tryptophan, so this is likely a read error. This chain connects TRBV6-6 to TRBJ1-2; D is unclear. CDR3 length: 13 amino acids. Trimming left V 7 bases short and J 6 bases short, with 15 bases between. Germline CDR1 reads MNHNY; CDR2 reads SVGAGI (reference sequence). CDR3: CASTYISNNGYTL. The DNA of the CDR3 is TGTGCCAGCACTTATATAAGCAACAATGGCTACACCTTA.

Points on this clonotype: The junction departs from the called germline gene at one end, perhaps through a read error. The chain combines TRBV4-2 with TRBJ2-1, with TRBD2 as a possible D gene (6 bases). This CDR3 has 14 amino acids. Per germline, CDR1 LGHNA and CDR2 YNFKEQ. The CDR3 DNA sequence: TGTGCTAGCAGCCAAAATTTGGAGGGGTTTGAGCAGTTCTTC. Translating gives CASSQNLEGFEQFF.

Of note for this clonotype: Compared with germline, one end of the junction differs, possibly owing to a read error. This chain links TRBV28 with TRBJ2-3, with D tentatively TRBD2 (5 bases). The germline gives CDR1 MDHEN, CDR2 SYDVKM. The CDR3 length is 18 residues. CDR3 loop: CASSSSHKADSSTDTHYF. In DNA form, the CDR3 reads TGTGCCAGCAGTTCATCCCACAAAGCAGATTCTAGCACAGATACGCACTATTTT. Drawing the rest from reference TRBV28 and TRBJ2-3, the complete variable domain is DVKVTQSSRYLVKRTGEKVFLECVQDMDHENMFWYRQDPGLGLRLIYFSYDVKMKEKGDIPEGYSVSREKKERFSLILESASTNQTSMYLCASSSSHKADSSTDTHYFGPGTRLTVL.

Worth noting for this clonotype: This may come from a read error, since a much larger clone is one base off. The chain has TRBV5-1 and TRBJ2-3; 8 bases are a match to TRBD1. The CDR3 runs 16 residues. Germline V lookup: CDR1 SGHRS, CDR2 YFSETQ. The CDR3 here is CTSSLAVDRGTDTQYF. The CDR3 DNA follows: TGCACCAGCAGCTTGGCCGTTGACAGGGGTACAGATACGCAGTATTTT. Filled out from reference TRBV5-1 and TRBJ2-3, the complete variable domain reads KAGVTQTPRYLIKTRGQQVTLSCSPISGHRSVSWYQQTPGQGLQFLFEYFSETQRNKGNFPGRFSGRQFSNSRSEMNVSTLELGDSALYLCTSSLAVDRGTDTQYFGPGTRLTVL.

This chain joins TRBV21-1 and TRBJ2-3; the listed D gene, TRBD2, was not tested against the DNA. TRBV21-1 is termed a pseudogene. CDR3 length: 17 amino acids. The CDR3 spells CASSKRERSKGSDTQYF. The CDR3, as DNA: TGTGCCAGCAGCAAAAGAGAGCGGTCCAAGGGATCGGATACGCAGTATTTT.

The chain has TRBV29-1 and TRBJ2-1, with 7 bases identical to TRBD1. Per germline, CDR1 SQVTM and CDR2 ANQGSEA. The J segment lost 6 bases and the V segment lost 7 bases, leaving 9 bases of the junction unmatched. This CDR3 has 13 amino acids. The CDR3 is CSALKHRGNEQFF. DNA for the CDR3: TGCAGCGCTCTAAAACACAGGGGCAATGAGCAGTTCTTC.

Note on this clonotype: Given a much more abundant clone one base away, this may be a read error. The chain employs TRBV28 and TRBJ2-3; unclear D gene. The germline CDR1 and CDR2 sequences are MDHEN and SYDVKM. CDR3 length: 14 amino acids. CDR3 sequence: CASSFRQSTDAQYF. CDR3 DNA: TGTGCCAGCAGTTTTAGACAAAGCACAGATGCGCAGTATTTT.

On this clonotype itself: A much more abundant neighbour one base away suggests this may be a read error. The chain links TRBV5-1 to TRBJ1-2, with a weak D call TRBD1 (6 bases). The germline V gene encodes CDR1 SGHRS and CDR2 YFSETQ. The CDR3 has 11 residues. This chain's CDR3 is CASCLDSSYTF. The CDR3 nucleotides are TGCGCCAGCTGCTTGGACAGCAGCTACACCTTC. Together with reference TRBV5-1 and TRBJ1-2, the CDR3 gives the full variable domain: KAGVTQTPRYLIKTRGQQVTLSCSPISGHRSVSWYQQTPGQGLQFLFEYFSETQRNKGNFPGRFSGRQFSNSRSEMNVSTLELGDSALYLCASCLDSSYTFGSGTRLTVV.

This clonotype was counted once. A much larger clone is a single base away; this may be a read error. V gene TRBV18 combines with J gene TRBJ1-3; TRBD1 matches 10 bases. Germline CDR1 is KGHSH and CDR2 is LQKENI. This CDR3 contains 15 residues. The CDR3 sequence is CTSSPRDRGHNTIYF. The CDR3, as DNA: TGTACCAGCTCACCTCGTGACAGGGGGCATAACACCATATATTTT. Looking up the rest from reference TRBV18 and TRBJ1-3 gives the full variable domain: NAGVMQNPRHLVRRRGQEARLRCSPMKGHSHVYWYRQLPEEGLKFMVYLQKENIIDESGMPKERFSAEFPKEGPSILRIQQVVRGDSAAYFCTSSPRDRGHNTIYFGEGSWLTVV.

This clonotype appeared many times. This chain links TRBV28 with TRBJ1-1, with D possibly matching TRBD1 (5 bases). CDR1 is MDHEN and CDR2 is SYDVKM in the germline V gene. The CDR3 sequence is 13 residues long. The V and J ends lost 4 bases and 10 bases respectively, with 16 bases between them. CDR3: CASSSPTVVLAFF. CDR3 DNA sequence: TGTGCCAGCAGTTCCCCGACAGTGGTACTAGCTTTCTTT. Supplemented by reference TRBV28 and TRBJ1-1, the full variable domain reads DVKVTQSSRYLVKRTGEKVFLECVQDMDHENMFWYRQDPGLGLRLIYFSYDVKMKEKGDIPEGYSVSREKKERFSLILESASTNQTSMYLCASSSPTVVLAFFGQGTRLTVV.

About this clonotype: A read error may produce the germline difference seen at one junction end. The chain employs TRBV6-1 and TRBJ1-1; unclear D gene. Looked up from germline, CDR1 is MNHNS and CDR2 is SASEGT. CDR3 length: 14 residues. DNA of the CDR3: TGTGCCAGCAGTGAAGCTTTTAGAAACACTGTAGCTTTCTTT. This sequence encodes CASSEAFRNTVAFF.

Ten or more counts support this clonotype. This CDR3 reads CASSIYLTSGTGELFF. The CDR3 nucleotides read TGTGCCAGCAGCATCTACCTTACTAGCGGCACCGGGGAGCTGTTTTTT. J is TRBJ2-2 and V is TRBV5-6; 8 bases are a match to TRBD2. The V gene end was trimmed by 4 bases and the J gene end by 4 bases; junction bases not matched to a gene: 9. The germline gives CDR1 SGHDT, CDR2 YYEEEE. The CDR3 spans 16 residues. Complete variable domain (other parts from reference TRBV5-6 and TRBJ2-2): DAGVTQSPTHLIKTRGQQVTLRCSPKSGHDTVSWYQQALGQGPQFIFQYYEEEERQRGNFPDRFSGHQFPNYSSELNVNALLLGDSALYLCASSIYLTSGTGELFFGEGSRLTVL.

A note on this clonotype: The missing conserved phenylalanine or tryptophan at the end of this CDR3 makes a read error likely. CDR3 amino acids: CAGSQLAGAGQYS. CDR3 in DNA: TGTGCCGGCAGCCAACTAGCGGGAGCAGGGCAGTACTCC. The chain recombines TRBV14 with TRBJ2-7, with 11 nucleotides matching TRBD2. The CDR3 contains 13 residues. Germline lookup yields CDR1 SGHDN and CDR2 FVKESK.

CDR3 region: CASRDGTDTIPRTEAFF. In nucleotides, the CDR3 is TGTGCCAGCAGGGATGGGACAGATACCATTCCGAGGACTGAAGCTTTCTTT. The chain links TRBV12-3 or TRBV12-4 to TRBJ1-1; 7 bases agree with TRBD1. Germline trimming cut 6 bases from V and 5 bases from J; bases unmatched to any gene: 18. The CDR3 is 17 residues long.

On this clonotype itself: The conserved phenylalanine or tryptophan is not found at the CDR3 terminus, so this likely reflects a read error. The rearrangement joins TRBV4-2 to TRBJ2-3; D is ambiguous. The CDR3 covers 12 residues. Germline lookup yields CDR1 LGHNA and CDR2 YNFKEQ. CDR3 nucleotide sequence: TGTGCCAGCAGCTCCCAGACGGATATGCAGTATATT. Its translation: CASSSQTDMQYI.

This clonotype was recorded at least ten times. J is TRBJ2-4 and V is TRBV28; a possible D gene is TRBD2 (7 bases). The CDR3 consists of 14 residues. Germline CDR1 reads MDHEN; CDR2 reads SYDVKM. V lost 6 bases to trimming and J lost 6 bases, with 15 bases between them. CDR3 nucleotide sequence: TGTGCCAGCAGAAAGGGGGGGTCGGGAAACATTCAGTACTTC. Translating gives CASRKGGSGNIQYF.

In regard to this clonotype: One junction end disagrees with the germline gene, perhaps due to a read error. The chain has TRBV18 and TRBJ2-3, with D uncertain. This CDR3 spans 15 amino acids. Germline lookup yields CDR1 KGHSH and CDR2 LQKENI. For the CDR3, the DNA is TGTGTCAGCTCACCAGATACTCCGATCACAGATACGCAGTACTTT. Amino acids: CVSSPDTPITDTQYF.

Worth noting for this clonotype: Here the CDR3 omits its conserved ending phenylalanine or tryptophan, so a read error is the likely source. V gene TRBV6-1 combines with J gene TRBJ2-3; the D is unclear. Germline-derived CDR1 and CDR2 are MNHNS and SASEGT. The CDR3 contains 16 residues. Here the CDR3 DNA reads TGTGCCAGCAATGAAGAAGTGGGTAGGGGCACAGATACGCAGTATTTG. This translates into CASNEEVGRGTDTQYL.

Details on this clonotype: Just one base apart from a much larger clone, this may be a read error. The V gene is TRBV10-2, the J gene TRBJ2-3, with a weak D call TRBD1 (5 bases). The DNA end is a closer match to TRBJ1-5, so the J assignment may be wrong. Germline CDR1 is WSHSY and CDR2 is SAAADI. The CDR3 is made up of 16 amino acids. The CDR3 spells CASSEWAGLNTDTQHF. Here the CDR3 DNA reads TGCGCCAGCAGTGAGTGGGCGGGGCTCAACACAGATACGCAGCATTTT.

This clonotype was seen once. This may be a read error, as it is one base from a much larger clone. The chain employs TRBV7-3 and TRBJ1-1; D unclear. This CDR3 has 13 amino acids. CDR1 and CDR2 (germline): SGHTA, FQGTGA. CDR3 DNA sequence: TGTGCCAGCAGCTCCCAGATGAAGACTGAAGCTTTCTTT. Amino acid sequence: CASSSQMKTEAFF. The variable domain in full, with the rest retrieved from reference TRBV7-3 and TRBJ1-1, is GAGVSQTPSNKVTEKGKYVELRCDPISGHTALYWYRQSLGQGPEFLIYFQGTGAADDSGLPNDRFFAVRPEGSVSTLKIQRTERGDSAVYLCASSSQMKTEAFFGQGTRLTVV.

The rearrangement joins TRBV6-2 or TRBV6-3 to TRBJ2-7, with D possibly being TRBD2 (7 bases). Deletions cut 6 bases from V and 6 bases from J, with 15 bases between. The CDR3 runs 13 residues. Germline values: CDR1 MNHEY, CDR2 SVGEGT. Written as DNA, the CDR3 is TGTGCCAGCAGACGACGGGGGGCTGGCGAGCAGTACTTC. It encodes CASRRRGAGEQYF.

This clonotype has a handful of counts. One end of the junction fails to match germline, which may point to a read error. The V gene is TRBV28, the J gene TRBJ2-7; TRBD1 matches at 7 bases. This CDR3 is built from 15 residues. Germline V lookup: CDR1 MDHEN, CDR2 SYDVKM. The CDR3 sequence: CASRDNWDRPYGQYF. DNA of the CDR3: TGTGCCAGCAGGGACAACTGGGACAGACCCTACGGGCAGTACTTC. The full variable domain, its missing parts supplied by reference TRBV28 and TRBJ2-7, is DVKVTQSSRYLVKRTGEKVFLECVQDMDHENMFWYRQDPGLGLRLIYFSYDVKMKEKGDIPEGYSVSREKKERFSLILESASTNQTSMYLCASRDNWDRPYGQYFGPGTRLTVT.

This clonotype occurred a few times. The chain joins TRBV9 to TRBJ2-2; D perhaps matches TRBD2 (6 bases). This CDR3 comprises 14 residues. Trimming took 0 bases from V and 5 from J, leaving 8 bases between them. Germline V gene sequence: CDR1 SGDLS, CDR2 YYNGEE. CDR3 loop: CASSVERVTGELFF. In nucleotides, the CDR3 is TGTGCCAGCAGCGTAGAGCGGGTTACCGGGGAGCTGTTTTTT.

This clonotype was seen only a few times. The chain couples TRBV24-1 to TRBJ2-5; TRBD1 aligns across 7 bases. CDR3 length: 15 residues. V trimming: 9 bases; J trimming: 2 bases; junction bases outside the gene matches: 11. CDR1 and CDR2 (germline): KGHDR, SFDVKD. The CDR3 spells CATGSTGVGQETQYF. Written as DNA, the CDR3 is TGTGCCACCGGGTCTACAGGGGTCGGTCAAGAGACCCAGTACTTC.

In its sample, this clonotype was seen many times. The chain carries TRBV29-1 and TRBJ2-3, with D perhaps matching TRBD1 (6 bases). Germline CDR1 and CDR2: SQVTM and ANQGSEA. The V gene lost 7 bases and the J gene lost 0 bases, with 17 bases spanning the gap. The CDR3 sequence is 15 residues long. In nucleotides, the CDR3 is TGCAGCGCCAGAGGGGGACGGGAAAGCACAGATACGCAGTATTTT. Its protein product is CSARGGRESTDTQYF.

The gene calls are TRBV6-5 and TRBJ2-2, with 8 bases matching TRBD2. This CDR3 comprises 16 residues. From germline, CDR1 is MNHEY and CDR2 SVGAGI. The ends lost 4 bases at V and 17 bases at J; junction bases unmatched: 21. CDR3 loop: CASSFGASGFSGEPFF. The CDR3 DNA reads TGTGCCAGCAGTTTTGGAGCTAGCGGGTTCTCCGGGGAGCCATTTTTT.

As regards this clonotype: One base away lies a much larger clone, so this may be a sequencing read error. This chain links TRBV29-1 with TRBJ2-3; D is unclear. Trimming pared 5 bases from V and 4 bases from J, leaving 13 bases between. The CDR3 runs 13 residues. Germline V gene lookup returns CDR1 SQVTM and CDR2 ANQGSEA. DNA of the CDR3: TGCAGCGTTTCTGGACGGGTGGCAGATACGCAGTATTTT. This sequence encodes CSVSGRVADTQYF.